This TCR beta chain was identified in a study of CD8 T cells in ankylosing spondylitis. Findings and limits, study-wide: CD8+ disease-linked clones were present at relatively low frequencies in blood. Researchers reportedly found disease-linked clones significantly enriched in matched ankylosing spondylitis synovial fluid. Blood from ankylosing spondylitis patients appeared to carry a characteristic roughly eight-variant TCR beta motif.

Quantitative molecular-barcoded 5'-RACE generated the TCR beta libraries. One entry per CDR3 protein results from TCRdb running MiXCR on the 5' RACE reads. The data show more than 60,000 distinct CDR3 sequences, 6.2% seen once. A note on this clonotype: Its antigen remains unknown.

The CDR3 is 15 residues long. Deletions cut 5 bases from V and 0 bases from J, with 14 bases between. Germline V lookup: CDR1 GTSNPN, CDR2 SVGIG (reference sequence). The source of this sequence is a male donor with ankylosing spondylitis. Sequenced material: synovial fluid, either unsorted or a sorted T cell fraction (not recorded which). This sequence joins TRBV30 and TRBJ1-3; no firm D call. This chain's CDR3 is CAWGRLAASGNTIYF. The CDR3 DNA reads TGTGCCTGGGGGAGGTTGGCAGCCTCTGGAAACACCATATATTTT.